Below are 11 T cell receptor beta chains sequenced from a single sample in a study of OX40 agonist ivuxolimab in advanced cancers. Repertoires were generated with immunoSEQ multiplex PCR, while TCRdb's copy carries only in-frame clones and drops some. The sample shows under 20,000 clones, roughly 80% of them seen only once. The source was CD4+ or CD8+ T cells sorted from blood, collected in a trial of the OX40 agonist ivuxolimab. The origin of the receptors is an adult with an advanced solid tumor such as melanoma, head and neck, liver or kidney cancer.

V is TRBV6-5 and J is TRBJ2-5; 7 bases are shared with TRBD2. V dropped 1 base and J dropped 2; count of bases not matched to a gene: 7. The CDR3 loop spans 16 amino acids. Germline assignment: CDR1 MNHEY and CDR2 SVGAGI. The CDR3 here is CASSYFSSGEQETQYF. Written as DNA, the CDR3 is TGTGCCAGCAGTTACTTTTCTAGCGGAGAGCAAGAGACCCAGTACTTC.

The CDR3 nucleotides read TGCAGCGTTGGGGGTTCCTACGAGCAGTACTTC. Translated: CSVGGSYEQYF. The chain joins TRBV29-1 to TRBJ2-7; D remains ambiguous. The CDR3 is 11 residues long. The V gene lost 4 bases and the J gene lost 1 base, with 5 bases spanning the gap. Germline CDR1 and CDR2: SQVTM and ANQGSEA.

By share, this clone counts as medium-sized. The rearrangement links TRBV4-3 to TRBJ1-1; D is perhaps TRBD1 (6 bases). Germline V gene lookup returns CDR1 LGHNA and CDR2 YSLEER. Trimming removed 5 bases from V and 6 bases from J, with 19 bases in between. This CDR3 contains 15 residues. CDR3 nucleotides: TGCGCCAGCAGCGAAGTGGCAGGAGGGGGAGCTGAAGCTTTCTTT. Its translation is CASSEVAGGGAEAFF.

The sample holds a few counts of this clone. This chain joins TRBV29-1 and TRBJ2-1; possibly TRBD1 for D (6 bases). In germline, CDR1 is SQVTM, CDR2 ANQGSEA. Trimming took 7 bases from V and 4 from J, leaving 11 bases between them. The CDR3 has 12 residues. In nucleotides, the CDR3 is TGCAGCGCCGGGGACAATTACAATGAGCAGTTCTTC. This translates into CSAGDNYNEQFF.

The rearrangement joins TRBV10-3 to TRBJ2-3; either TRBD1 or TRBD2 may supply D (5 bases each). Per germline, CDR1 ENHRY and CDR2 SYGVKD. CDR3 length equals 13 residues. Trimming shortened V by 4 bases and J by 5 bases, and 10 bases separated the two germline ends. The CDR3 bases are TGTGCCATCAGTGGGGACGTGGGAGATACGCAGTATTTT. This sequence encodes CAISGDVGDTQYF.

The rearrangement joins TRBV6-6 to TRBJ2-5; D might be TRBD1 (7 bases). The germline V gene encodes CDR1 MNHNY and CDR2 SVGAGI (reference sequence). The CDR3 contains 14 residues. V was shortened by 6 bases and J by 5 bases, with 16 bases between the two germline ends. CDR3 nucleotides: TGTGCCAGCAGCCTAGGGGGCGGAGGGGAGACCCAGTACTTC. It is translated as CASSLGGGGETQYF.

CDR3 sequence (DNA): TGTGCCAGCACCACGAGCGGCAACACCGGGGAGCTGTTTTTT. Encoded protein: CASTTSGNTGELFF. V and J are TRBV27 and TRBJ2-2; D possibly corresponds to TRBD2 (5 bases). Trimming left V 7 bases short and J 2 bases short, with 11 bases between. Germline V CDR1 and CDR2: MNHEY, SMNVEV (reference sequence). The CDR3 spans 14 residues.

V and J are TRBV14 and TRBJ2-7; 7 bases are a match to TRBD1. Germline V gene sequence: CDR1 SGHDN, CDR2 FVKESK. The V segment lost 3 bases and the J segment 5 bases; nucleotides outside the gene matches: 4. The CDR3 is 13 residues long. The DNA for the CDR3 is TGTGCCAGCAGCCACCGACAGGGCCACGAGCAGTACTTC. Translation gives CASSHRQGHEQYF. The variable domain in full, with the rest retrieved from reference TRBV14 and TRBJ2-7, is EAGVTQFPSHSVIEKGQTVTLRCDPISGHDNLYWYRRVMGKEIKFLLHFVKESKQDESGMPNNRFLAERTGGTYSTLKVQPAELEDSGVYFCASSHRQGHEQYFGPGTRLTVT.

This clone was detected a few times. The chain recombines TRBV28 with TRBJ2-5; the match to TRBD2 covers 9 bases. V lost 5 bases and J lost 4; bases outside the gene matches: 14. The germline V gene has CDR1 MDHEN and CDR2 SYDVKM. The CDR3 spans 17 residues. The DNA for the CDR3 is TGTGCCAGCAGTCCACCTTGGGGCGGGAGGGCCGGAGAGACCCAGTACTTC. It codes for CASSPPWGGRAGETQYF.

About this clone itself: The same CDR3 also results from other DNA sequences found in this sample. This chain links TRBV2 with TRBJ2-7, with 9 bases matching TRBD2. Germline V gene sequence: CDR1 SNHLY, CDR2 FYNNEI. V was clipped by 3 bases and J by 0 bases; unmatched bases: 3. The CDR3 length is 15 residues. The DNA of the CDR3 is TGTGCCAGCAGTGAGCTAGCGGGGACCTCCTACGAGCAGTACTTC. It translates to CASSELAGTSYEQYF.

This chain connects TRBV7-9 to TRBJ2-7, with 10 bases aligning to TRBD2. Germline V gene data show CDR1 as SEHNR and CDR2 as FQNEAQ (reference sequence). CDR3 length equals 16 residues. V shed 4 bases and J 3 bases; nucleotides not matched to a gene: 9. CDR3 amino acids: CASSSLRGTSDYEQYF. CDR3 bases: TGTGCCAGCAGCTCCCTTCGAGGGACTAGCGACTACGAGCAGTACTTC.